These 28 T cell receptor beta chains originate from one sample sequenced in a study of blood T cell repertoires in COVID-19. TCRdb's copy holds only in-frame clones and misses some; the assay was immunoSEQ multiplex PCR. This sample carries some 140,000 clones, 70% to 85% of them seen once, and the ten largest clones take about 15%. The sequenced material came from peripheral blood. The receptors were sampled from a woman of 80 years or more with acute or convalescent COVID-19.

This sequence joins TRBV6-6 and TRBJ2-1; D is uncertain. The germline gives CDR1 MNHNY, CDR2 SVGAGI (reference sequence). The CDR3 spans 14 residues. V was shortened by 5 bases and J by 4 bases, with 12 bases between the two germline ends. The chain's CDR3 is CASSTRQTYNEQFF. Here the CDR3 DNA reads TGTGCCAGCAGTACCCGACAAACGTACAATGAGCAGTTCTTC.

The chain couples TRBV10-3 to TRBJ1-5, with 10 bases that match TRBD1. Trimming took 2 bases from V and 6 from J; bases not matched to a gene: 4. Germline CDR1 is ENHRY and CDR2 is SYGVKD. This CDR3 has 15 amino acids. CDR3 residues: CAISEDRGPGQPQHF. The DNA of the CDR3 is TGTGCCATCAGTGAGGACAGGGGGCCGGGTCAGCCCCAGCATTTT.

The V and J genes are TRBV6-2 or TRBV6-3 and TRBJ2-2, with TRBD2 matching over 10 bases. The trim removed 5 bases at V and 0 bases at J, leaving 6 bases unmatched. The V gene's germline CDR1 is MNHEY and CDR2 SVGEGT. There are 17 residues in the CDR3. DNA of the CDR3: TGTGCCAGCAGTCGCAGGACTAGCGGAACGAACACCGGGGAGCTGTTTTTT. Translation gives CASSRRTSGTNTGELFF.

The V call is TRBV13, the J call TRBJ2-7; 9 bases align to TRBD1. Trimming took 5 bases from V and 5 from J; bases not matched to a gene: 7. The CDR3 length is 14 residues. The germline CDR1 and CDR2 sequences are PRHDT and FYEKMQ (reference sequence). CDR3 bases: TGTGCCAGCAGCCGGACAGGGGTCGTGCACGAGCAGTACTTC. Translating it yields CASSRTGVVHEQYF.

The chain combines TRBV7-8 with TRBJ1-5; D uncertain. The CDR3 is 16 residues long. Germline CDR1 and CDR2: SGHVS and FQNEAQ. V lost 0 bases and J 0 bases, leaving 9 bases between the germline ends. The CDR3 protein is CASSLAWRNSNQPQHF. The DNA of the CDR3 is TGTGCCAGCAGCTTAGCGTGGAGGAATAGCAATCAGCCCCAGCATTTT.

This chain connects TRBV19 to TRBJ1-2, with 7 bases matching TRBD1. J lost 4 bases, V lost 8 bases, and 7 bases had no gene match. CDR3 length: 13 residues. Germline V lookup: CDR1 LNHDA, CDR2 SQIVND (reference sequence). The CDR3, as DNA: TGTGCCAGTGCCCAGGGGGAAGTCTATGGCTACACCTTC. Residues: CASAQGEVYGYTF.

This chain links TRBV4-1 with TRBJ2-5, with 11 bases aligning to TRBD2. Germline CDR1 is MGHRA and CDR2 is YSYEKL. CDR3 length: 16 residues. With V trimmed by 1 base and J by 4 bases, 5 bases remained unmatched. The DNA for the CDR3 is TGCGCCAGCAGCCAAGCTGGGCTAGCGGGAGGAGAGACCCAGTACTTC. Protein product: CASSQAGLAGGETQYF.

Only a few counts were recorded for this clone. The chain carries TRBV6-5 and TRBJ2-7; 11 bases are shared with TRBD1. Trimming removed 6 bases from V and 8 bases from J; junction bases left unmatched: 6. Germline CDR1 and CDR2: MNHEY and SVGAGI. This CDR3 contains 13 residues. DNA for the CDR3: TGTGCCAGCAGCTCCGGACAGGGGGCCCAGCAGTACTTC. Translating gives CASSSGQGAQQYF.

The genes are TRBV9 and TRBJ2-3, with 12 bases that match TRBD2. The V and J ends lost 5 bases and 0 bases, in that order; junction bases with no gene match: 13. The CDR3 contains 19 residues. Germline CDR1 SGDLS, CDR2 YYNGEE. CDR3 nucleotide sequence: TGTGCCAGCAGTGAGGGGGGACTAGCGGGTTTTTCTAGCACAGATACGCAGTATTTT. The encoded protein is CASSEGGLAGFSSTDTQYF.

This clone was found a few times. The chain employs TRBV7-6 and TRBJ1-3, with 11 bases that match TRBD1. The CDR3 sequence is 19 residues long. Germline CDR1 is SGHVS and CDR2 is FNYEAQ. V lost 2 bases and J lost 0; bases outside the gene matches: 9. The CDR3 loop is CASSLSGTGGLSSGNTIYF. The CDR3 DNA follows: TGTGCCAGCAGCTTATCTGGGACAGGGGGATTAAGCTCTGGAAACACCATATATTTT.

The chain employs TRBV25-1 and TRBJ2-5; D might be TRBD1 (5 bases). There are 12 residues in the CDR3. V dropped 6 bases and J dropped 0 bases, with 5 bases sitting between them. CDR1 is MGHDK and CDR2 is SYGVNS in the germline V gene. CDR3 DNA: TGTGCCAGCAGAGGGGACCAAGAGACCCAGTACTTC. It specifies CASRGDQETQYF.

This chain joins TRBV30 and TRBJ1-2; tentative D call: TRBD1 (6 bases). Trimming removed 4 bases at V and 0 bases at J, with 12 bases between. In germline, CDR1 is GTSNPN, CDR2 SVGIG (reference sequence). The CDR3 sequence is 14 residues long. The CDR3 bases are TGTGCCTGGACCCCTCAGGGGCCTAACTATGGCTACACCTTC. It specifies CAWTPQGPNYGYTF. Full variable domain (missing parts from reference TRBV30 and TRBJ1-2): SQTIHQWPATLVQPVGSPLSLECTVEGTSNPNLYWYRQAAGRGLQLLFYSVGIGQISSEVPQNLSASRPQDRQFILSSKKLLLSDSGFYLCAWTPQGPNYGYTFGSGTRLTVV.

V is TRBV11-2 and J is TRBJ2-5; TRBD2 agrees at 7 bases. The CDR3 consists of 15 residues. V shed 6 bases and J 2 bases; nucleotides not matched to a gene: 9. Germline loops: CDR1 SGHAT, CDR2 FQNNGV. The CDR3 sequence: CASRISAGRQETQYF. Written as DNA, the CDR3 is TGTGCCAGCAGGATCTCAGCGGGGCGACAAGAGACCCAGTACTTC.

This clone was detected once. V gene TRBV7-9 combines with J gene TRBJ1-1; D unclear. This CDR3 spans 11 amino acids. CDR1 SEHNR and CDR2 FQNEAQ come from the germline V gene (reference sequence). Trimming stripped 2 bases from V and 5 bases from J, with 3 bases between. The CDR3 spells CASSLRTEAFF. The CDR3 region has the DNA TGTGCCAGCAGCTTACGGACTGAAGCTTTCTTT.

This clone has only one observation. This chain links TRBV5-5 with TRBJ2-1, with 12 positions matching TRBD2. The CDR3 totals 15 residues. The trim removed 4 bases at V and 12 bases at J, leaving 11 bases unmatched. The V gene's germline CDR1 is SGHKS and CDR2 YYEKEE (reference sequence). The CDR3: CASSDTLAGGSVQFF. Written as DNA, the CDR3 is TGTGCCAGCAGCGACACCCTAGCGGGAGGGTCAGTGCAGTTCTTC.

This clone was seen just once. The chain combines TRBV10-2 with TRBJ2-2; 7 bases fit TRBD1. The germline gives CDR1 WSHSY, CDR2 SAAADI. The CDR3 loop spans 14 amino acids. Unmatched junction bases numbered 1, after V lost 6 bases and J lost 0 bases. CDR3 bases: TGCGCCAGCAGAGACAGGGCGAACACCGGGGAGCTGTTTTTT. The encoded protein is CASRDRANTGELFF.

This chain links TRBV3-1 (or the pseudogene TRBV3-2) with TRBJ1-2; 9 bases match TRBD1. Germline CDR1 and CDR2: LGHDT and YNNKEL (reference sequence). The V gene end was trimmed by 0 bases and the J gene end by 4 bases; junction bases not matched to a gene: 6. The CDR3 extends over 16 amino acids. The CDR3: CASSQDLTGGGYGYTF. In DNA, the CDR3 is TGTGCCAGCAGCCAAGATCTGACAGGGGGAGGCTATGGCTACACCTTC.

This chain connects TRBV11-2 to TRBJ2-5; 8 positions match TRBD2. V lost 4 bases to trimming and J lost 5 bases; unmatched junction nucleotides: 6. Germline V gene sequence: CDR1 SGHAT, CDR2 FQNNGV. The CDR3 loop spans 14 amino acids. DNA for the CDR3: TGTGCCAGCAGCTATAGCGGGGCGGGGGAGACCCAGTACTTC. It specifies CASSYSGAGETQYF.

The gene calls are TRBV7-6 and TRBJ2-5; D may be TRBD2 (6 bases). The V and J ends lost 1 base and 4 bases respectively, with 13 bases between them. Germline V gene sequence: CDR1 SGHVS, CDR2 FNYEAQ. CDR3 length: 15 residues. CDR3 sequence: CASSLVGGVVETQYF. CDR3 nucleotides: TGTGCCAGCAGCTTAGTTGGAGGGGTTGTAGAGACCCAGTACTTC.

The rearrangement links TRBV5-1 to TRBJ2-3, with 8 bases fitting TRBD1. This CDR3 contains 14 residues. Trimming removed 0 bases from V and 4 bases from J; junction bases left unmatched: 1. Germline-derived CDR1 and CDR2 are SGHRS and YFSETQ. The CDR3: CASSLGTGSDTQYF. In DNA, the CDR3 is TGCGCCAGCAGCTTGGGGACAGGGTCAGATACGCAGTATTTT.

In DNA, the CDR3 is TGTGCCAGCAGCCAAGGGCCGGGTCCCTACGAGCAGTACTTC. Encoded protein: CASSQGPGPYEQYF. J is TRBJ2-7 and V is TRBV3-1 (or the pseudogene TRBV3-2); D remains ambiguous. Germline lookup yields CDR1 LGHDT and CDR2 YNNKEL (reference sequence). The germline V and J ends were trimmed by 1 base and 2 bases, with 9 bases remaining between them. The length of the CDR3 is 14 residues.

This clone turned up a few times. V is TRBV6-2 or TRBV6-3 and J is TRBJ1-2; D may be TRBD1 (6 bases). V shed 5 bases and J shed 0 bases, with 13 bases lying between them. CDR3 size: 15 residues. The germline V gene has CDR1 MNHEY and CDR2 SVGEGT. The CDR3 nucleotides read TGTGCCAGCAGTAAAACAGGGTCCGCTAACTATGGCTACACCTTC. As protein: CASSKTGSANYGYTF.

The chain combines TRBV5-1 with TRBJ1-1, with TRBD1 matching over 8 bases. The CDR3 is 15 residues long. Trimming removed 7 bases from V and 6 bases from J; junction bases left unmatched: 14. CDR1 and CDR2 from the germline V gene are SGHRS and YFSETQ. CDR3 DNA sequence: TGCGCCAGCCGACTTTTCCAGGGGGCGGACTCTGAAGCTTTCTTT. This sequence encodes CASRLFQGADSEAFF.

The chain uses TRBV29-1 and TRBJ1-2; D remains unclear. CDR1 and CDR2 from the germline V gene are SQVTM and ANQGSEA. There are 11 residues in the CDR3. The CDR3 sequence is CIVSGNYGYTF. As DNA, the CDR3 is TGCATCGTATCGGGTAACTATGGCTACACCTTC.

The table lists this clone with a count of one. The genes are TRBV9 and TRBJ2-7, with unresolved D. The CDR3 extends over 15 amino acids. CDR1 SGDLS and CDR2 YYNGEE come from the germline V gene. Trimming shortened V by 2 bases and J by 2 bases, and 14 bases separated the two germline ends. The CDR3 DNA reads TGTGCCAGCAGCGTTCGGTCCGGGTTTCCCTACGAGCAGTACTTC. This encodes CASSVRSGFPYEQYF. The whole variable domain, filled in from reference TRBV9 and TRBJ2-7, reads DSGVTQTPKHLITATGQRVTLRCSPRSGDLSVYWYQQSLDQGLQFLIQYYNGEERAKGNILERFSAQQFPDLHSELNLSSLELGDSALYFCASSVRSGFPYEQYFGPGTRLTVT.

The rearrangement joins TRBV7-6 to TRBJ1-2; no definite D call. Germline V CDR1 and CDR2: SGHVS, FNYEAQ. V was pared by 6 bases and J by 2 bases, with 13 bases between. The CDR3 is 14 amino acids. Here the CDR3 DNA reads TGTGCCAGCAGGCTAGACGGCCAGAACTATGGCTACACCTTC. It yields the protein CASRLDGQNYGYTF.

The rearrangement uses TRBV18 and TRBJ1-4; D remains ambiguous. V was trimmed by 3 bases and J by 3 bases, leaving 14 bases between them. This CDR3 comprises 16 residues. Germline CDR1 KGHSH, CDR2 LQKENI. The chain's CDR3 is CASSPPIPRANEKLFF. CDR3 coding DNA: TGTGCCAGCTCACCTCCCATTCCGCGGGCTAATGAAAAACTGTTTTTT.

The chain links TRBV27 to TRBJ1-6; tentative D call: TRBD1 (6 bases). CDR3 size: 17 residues. Germline values: CDR1 MNHEY, CDR2 SMNVEV (reference sequence). V shed 0 bases and J shed 6 bases, with 15 bases lying between them. CDR3 nucleotides: TGTGCCAGCAGTTTATCGACTGGGGGCGAGAGTAATTCACCCCTCCACTTT. This codes for CASSLSTGGESNSPLHF.